Below are 23 T cell receptor beta chains sequenced from a single sample in a study of blood T cell repertoires in COVID-19. Sequenced by immunoSEQ multiplex PCR; TCRdb stores in-frame clones only, minus some. The sample has under 150,000 clones, roughly 80% seen once. Input material: PBMCs or T cells enriched from blood (not recorded which). Receptor source: a woman aged 40 to 55 who had recovered from COVID-19.

The gene calls are TRBV9 and TRBJ1-3; D possibly corresponds to TRBD1 (6 bases). V lost 0 bases and J lost 3, with 10 bases in between. Germline V gene sequence: CDR1 SGDLS, CDR2 YYNGEE. CDR3 length: 15 residues. This CDR3 reads CASSVAPGDGNTIYF. The DNA for the CDR3 is TGTGCCAGCAGCGTAGCACCAGGGGATGGAAACACCATATATTTT.

This chain connects TRBV4-1 to TRBJ2-1; 9 nucleotides match TRBD2. With 0 bases clipped from V and 8 bases from J, the junction kept 11 bases outside the gene matches. Germline loops: CDR1 MGHRA, CDR2 YSYEKL. The CDR3 is made up of 17 amino acids. The CDR3 region is CASSQDPLAGFIDEQFF. As DNA, the CDR3 is TGCGCCAGCAGCCAAGACCCCCTAGCGGGGTTCATTGATGAGCAGTTCTTC.

The CDR3 nucleotides are TGTGCCAGCAGTTTAGTACTAGCGGAGACCCAGTACTTC. This codes for CASSLVLAETQYF. The chain couples TRBV12-3 or TRBV12-4 to TRBJ2-5; 7 bases line up with TRBD2. V was pared by 1 base and J by 5 bases, with 1 base of the junction left unmatched. The CDR3 spans 13 residues.

This clone was seen once. The CDR3 nucleotides are TGTGCCAGCATACTCCTGGAGACTTCTAGCTCCTACAATGAGCAGTTCTTC. Its protein product is CASILLETSSSYNEQFF. The chain recombines TRBV7-9 with TRBJ2-1; no firm D call. This CDR3 has 17 amino acids. Germline V gives CDR1 SEHNR, CDR2 FQNEAQ (reference sequence). The germline V and J ends were trimmed by 7 bases and 0 bases, with 19 bases remaining between them.

The rearrangement uses TRBV9 and TRBJ2-2; D remains ambiguous. This CDR3 is built from 14 residues. Germline V gene sequence: CDR1 SGDLS, CDR2 YYNGEE. The V and J ends lost 0 bases and 2 bases respectively, with 5 bases between them. The chain's CDR3 is CASSVAVNTGELFF. The CDR3 DNA sequence: TGTGCCAGCAGCGTAGCCGTTAACACCGGGGAGCTGTTTTTT. The full variable domain, its missing parts supplied by reference TRBV9 and TRBJ2-2, is DSGVTQTPKHLITATGQRVTLRCSPRSGDLSVYWYQQSLDQGLQFLIQYYNGEERAKGNILERFSAQQFPDLHSELNLSSLELGDSALYFCASSVAVNTGELFFGEGSRLTVL.

The rearrangement links TRBV2 to TRBJ1-5; D unresolved. Germline lookup yields CDR1 SNHLY and CDR2 FYNNEI. The ends were cut back, 8 bases at V and 2 bases at J, with 10 bases in the middle. The CDR3 runs to 13 residues. The CDR3 protein is CASEGDGNQPQHF. As DNA, the CDR3 is TGTGCCAGCGAGGGCGACGGCAATCAGCCCCAGCATTTT.

This sequence joins TRBV7-6 and TRBJ1-5; perhaps TRBD1 as D (5 bases). This CDR3 is built from 15 residues. The V and J ends lost 4 bases and 5 bases respectively, with 15 bases between them. The germline gives CDR1 SGHVS, CDR2 FNYEAQ. CDR3 sequence: CASSYKVGVDQPQHF. Here the CDR3 DNA reads TGTGCCAGCAGCTATAAGGTAGGGGTCGATCAGCCCCAGCATTTT. The full variable domain, its missing parts supplied by reference TRBV7-6 and TRBJ1-5, is GAGVSQSPRYKVTKRGQDVALRCDPISGHVSLYWYRQALGQGPEFLTYFNYEAQQDKSGLPNDRFSAERPEGSISTLTIQRTEQRDSAMYRCASSYKVGVDQPQHFGDGTRLSIL.

This chain connects TRBV2 to TRBJ2-1; D is uncertain. Trimming left V 7 bases short and J 5 bases short, with 6 bases between. Germline V gene sequence: CDR1 SNHLY, CDR2 FYNNEI. The CDR3 runs to 11 residues. This CDR3 reads CASKLNNEQFF. CDR3 bases: TGTGCCAGCAAACTTAACAATGAGCAGTTCTTC. The full variable domain, completed using reference TRBV2 and TRBJ2-1, is EPEVTQTPSHQVTQMGQEVILRCVPISNHLYFYWYRQILGQKVEFLVSFYNNEISEKSEIFDDQFSVERPDGSNFTLKIRSTKLEDSAMYFCASKLNNEQFFGPGTRLTVL.

The CDR3: CASSPGTDLSYNEQFF. The CDR3 coding sequence is TGTGCCAGCAGCCCTGGGACAGACCTTTCCTACAATGAGCAGTTCTTC. This chain connects TRBV5-6 to TRBJ2-1, with 7 bases that match TRBD1. Germline V lookup: CDR1 SGHDT, CDR2 YYEEEE. The CDR3 runs 16 residues. Trimming removed 4 bases from V and 1 base from J; junction bases left unmatched: 8.

The J gene is TRBJ1-1, the V gene TRBV13; D remains unclear. Per germline, CDR1 PRHDT and CDR2 FYEKMQ (reference sequence). This CDR3 comprises 14 residues. Trimming pared 3 bases from V and 1 base from J, leaving 9 bases between. The CDR3 reads CASSFTRANTEAFF. The CDR3 DNA sequence: TGTGCCAGCAGCTTTACTAGGGCGAACACTGAAGCTTTCTTT.

The V and J genes are TRBV5-5 and TRBJ2-1; 8 bases fit TRBD2. J was trimmed by 8 bases and V by 1 base; bases with no gene match: 8. The length of the CDR3 is 15 residues. CDR1 SGHKS and CDR2 YYEKEE come from the germline V gene (reference sequence). CDR3 DNA sequence: TGTGCCAGCAGCTTGTACCAGCGGGGGTGGGATGAGCAGTTCTTC. This gives the protein CASSLYQRGWDEQFF.

This chain connects TRBV7-9 to TRBJ2-1, with TRBD2 identical over 16 bases. V was clipped by 3 bases and J by 9 bases; unmatched bases: 5. There are 16 residues in the CDR3. Germline-derived CDR1 and CDR2 are SEHNR and FQNEAQ (reference sequence). CDR3 in amino acids: CASSFGTSGGASEQFF. In DNA, the CDR3 is TGTGCCAGCAGCTTCGGGACTAGCGGGGGGGCGTCTGAGCAGTTCTTC.

This clone appeared a single time. The V call is TRBV27, the J call TRBJ2-7; D is undetermined. The CDR3 is made up of 12 amino acids. Trimming cost V 5 bases and J 2 bases, with 7 bases left between them. Germline CDR1 is MNHEY and CDR2 is SMNVEV (reference sequence). Here the CDR3 reads CASSPTTYEQYF. Written as DNA, the CDR3 is TGTGCCAGCAGTCCTACCACCTACGAGCAGTACTTC.

V gene TRBV12-3 or TRBV12-4 combines with J gene TRBJ2-1; weak D call: TRBD2 (5 bases). The V end lost 6 bases, the J end lost 6 bases, and 12 bases lay between the germline ends. The CDR3 is made up of 13 amino acids. CDR3 in DNA: TGTGCCAGCAGGGCTCGTCGGGGCAATGAGCAGTTCTTC. Translated, it gives CASRARRGNEQFF.

The V and J genes are TRBV5-4 and TRBJ2-7; TRBD1 aligns across 10 bases. From germline, CDR1 is SGHNT and CDR2 YYREEE (reference sequence). The CDR3 runs to 13 residues. J was trimmed by 5 bases and V by 4 bases; bases with no gene match: 3. For the CDR3, the DNA is TGTGCCAGCAGCCGGGGGACAGGGGACGAGCAGTACTTC. This translates into CASSRGTGDEQYF. The whole variable domain, remainder taken from reference TRBV5-4 and TRBJ2-7, is ETGVTQSPTHLIKTRGQQVTLRCSSQSGHNTVSWYQQALGQGPQFIFQYYREEENGRGNFPPRFSGLQFPNYSSELNVNALELDDSALYLCASSRGTGDEQYFGPGTRLTVT.

The genes are TRBV21-1 and TRBJ1-2; TRBD1 is the table's D call and was not checked against the DNA. TRBV21-1 is a pseudogene. This CDR3 region has 15 residues. The CDR3 here is CASNKGQGLNYGYTF. CDR3 bases: TGTGCCAGCAACAAAGGACAGGGCCTTAACTATGGCTACACCTTC.

The chain recombines TRBV18 with TRBJ1-2; D is unclear. Trimming took 2 bases from V and 1 from J, leaving 14 bases between them. Germline values: CDR1 KGHSH, CDR2 LQKENI. This CDR3 contains 16 residues. For the CDR3, the DNA is TGTGCCAGCTCACCATCGCCAGCGAATCGTAACTATGGCTACACCTTC. It codes for CASSPSPANRNYGYTF.

The V gene is TRBV11-2, the J gene TRBJ2-7; 9 bases agree with TRBD2. With 5 bases clipped from V and 2 bases from J, the junction kept 10 bases outside the gene matches. This CDR3 is 16 amino acids long. The germline V gene has CDR1 SGHAT and CDR2 FQNNGV. CDR3 region: CASSQGVAGAPYEQYF. The CDR3 DNA is TGTGCCAGCAGCCAAGGCGTAGCGGGAGCCCCCTACGAGCAGTACTTC.

The rearrangement joins TRBV21-1 to TRBJ1-5; TRBD1, the table's D call, was not compared with the DNA. TRBV21-1 is classified as a pseudogene. This CDR3 is 19 amino acids long. The CDR3 nucleotides are TGTGCCAGCACCCAAAGTGAACACAGGGACCTCTATGGCAATCAGCCCCAGCATTTT. Protein: CASTQSEHRDLYGNQPQHF.

The rearrangement joins TRBV7-9 to TRBJ2-3; TRBD2 agrees at 7 bases. The V gene end was trimmed by 10 bases and the J gene end by 3 bases; junction bases not matched to a gene: 7. Per the germline V gene, CDR1 is SEHNR and CDR2 is FQNEAQ (reference sequence). The CDR3 length is 13 residues. The CDR3 loop reads CAIQREGTDTQYF. CDR3 nucleotides: TGTGCCATCCAAAGGGAGGGAACAGATACGCAGTATTTT. The variable domain in full, with the rest retrieved from reference TRBV7-9 and TRBJ2-3, is DTGVSQNPRHKITKRGQNVTFRCDPISEHNRLYWYRQTLGQGPEFLTYFQNEAQLEKSRLLSDRFSAERPKGSFSTLEIQRTEQGDSAMYLCAIQREGTDTQYFGPGTRLTVL.

This clone was seen only once. The chain uses TRBV5-6 and TRBJ2-2, with D tentatively TRBD2 (5 bases). The CDR3 length is 15 residues. V lost 5 bases and J 5 bases, leaving 16 bases between the germline ends. CDR1 is SGHDT and CDR2 is YYEEEE in the germline V gene. The CDR3 coding sequence is TGTGCCAGCAGGCTACTAGGAGTAGGGACCGGGGAGCTGTTTTTT. Translating it yields CASRLLGVGTGELFF.

This clone occurred once. This sequence joins TRBV19 and TRBJ1-6; 12 bases line up with TRBD1. CDR3 length: 14 residues. V was pared by 9 bases and J by 7 bases, with 4 bases of the junction left unmatched. CDR1 and CDR2 from the germline V gene are LNHDA and SQIVND (reference sequence). CDR3 residues: CASRDRGQNSPLHF. CDR3 bases: TGTGCCAGCCGGGACAGGGGGCAGAATTCACCCCTCCACTTT.

This rearrangement joins TRBV19 to TRBJ2-1, with TRBD2 matching over 8 bases. This CDR3 region has 14 residues. After removal of 3 bases from V and 7 bases from J, the junction contained 5 bases not matched to a gene. CDR1 LNHDA and CDR2 SQIVND come from the germline V gene (reference sequence). The CDR3, as DNA: TGTGCCAGTAGTATCGGGGGGGCGGGTAATGAGCAGTTCTTC. This sequence encodes CASSIGGAGNEQFF.